The entry below gives a single T cell receptor (beta chain) sequence along with its context. Its recognized antigen is unknown. No per-base quality is available; no much larger clone lies one base away. The library was made by multiplex PCR. Sequenced using an Illumina HiSeq 4000. CDR3 regions were amplified by Arm-PCR with iRepertoire HTBI primers to construct TCR beta libraries. PCR products were gel purified before sequencing. As for the original processing: Gene usage analysis of CDR3 amino acid clonotypes used the approximately 62 TRBV and about 13 TRBJ segments found across samples. COPE and FqMerger were used to merge the filtered high-quality paired reads into contigs. BLAST was used to align contigs to IMGT TRBV, TRBD and TRBJ reference genes, and CDR3 was defined according to IMGT. Any clonotype with a frequency above 0.1% was classified as a highly expanded clone. Repertoire diversity was measured by Shannon entropy, and V-J evenness by the Gini coefficient. Clonotypes shared by more than one individual were considered public. TCRdb redid the processing of the public reads, applying fastp at Q25 and MiXCR, and retained in-frame beta chains. Identical CDR3 protein sequences are pooled into one entry, listed with their most common genes and DNA. In this record, the V and J calls reflect TCRdb's handling and not the investigators' own analysis. This sample is represented by 400,000 to 500,000 distinct CDR3 sequences; around 23% of them were singletons. The top ten hold around 15% of the sample.

The germline V gene provides CDR1 SNHLY and CDR2 FYNNEI. Deletion took 4 bases off V and 5 bases off J, with a span of 17 bases between the germline ends. The CDR3 starts with the cysteine, ends with the phenylalanine, and has 15 residues. The CDR3 DNA has 45 bases and is translated from base 1. Read against the paper, the sample's time point label means: persistent/refractory GD, antithyroid drugs over 5 years with positive TRAb. For both TCR sequencing and RNA sequencing, RNA was extracted from PBMCs using TRIzol. Graves' disease was diagnosed according to American Thyroid Association guidelines. The patients came from an endocrinology department in Xi'an, China. Each patient gave roughly 10 milliliters of peripheral blood, collected in an EDTA anticoagulant tube. Ficoll Paque Plus density gradient separation was used to isolate PBMCs, and no further T cell sorting was done. An Agilent 2100 Bioanalyzer and agarose gel were used to assess RNA quality, and a NanoDrop 2000 was used to measure RNA concentration.

This record belongs to a study of regulatory T cells in long-lasting Graves disease (dated by TCRdb to about 2021). Study-level background: To count as having persistent Graves' disease, a patient had to have received antithyroid drug treatment for over 5 years with TSH receptor autoantibodies remaining persistently positive. A total of about 33 samples underwent TCR sequencing, from about 13 patients with persistent Graves' disease and some 20 patients with newly diagnosed Graves' disease. The study was registered as a clinical trial and conducted in China. This study used TCR sequencing and RNA sequencing of peripheral blood to compare persistent Graves' disease patients against newly diagnosed Graves' disease patients. In the clinical cohort, patients with persistent Graves' disease had used antithyroid drugs for an average of around 9.3 years. What the authors observed across the whole study: Sequencing and analysis were limited to the TCR beta chain. More public clonotypes were shared among persistent patients (more than 2,500) than among newly diagnosed patients (more than 950). The small sample size was acknowledged by the authors as a limitation that may reduce accuracy. Lower TCR Shannon entropy and fewer highly expanded clones were observed in persistent Graves' disease patients than in newly diagnosed patients, which suggested clonal expansion. TRBV28, TRBJ1-2 and TRBJ2-5 were preferentially used in persistent disease, while TRBV20-1 and TRBJ2-1 were favored in newly diagnosed disease. The study examined only peripheral blood because the primary lesion, thyroid tissue, could not be accessed.

Source: peripheral blood mononuclear cells (PBMCs), taken when the disease was refractory, from a patient treated with antithyroid drugs. The rearrangement combines TRBV2 with TRBJ1-2; no D gene can be assigned with confidence. The source of this sequence is a female donor with Graves disease. The CDR3 region has the sequence CASSASVFSLYGYTF. At the DNA level, the sequence is TGTGCCAGCAGTGCAAGCGTCTTTTCACTATATGGCTACACCTTC. Full variable domain (CDR3 extended with the reference TRBV2 and TRBJ1-2 proteins): EPEVTQTPSHQVTQMGQEVILRCVPISNHLYFYWYRQILGQKVEFLVSFYNNEISEKSEIFDDQFSVERPDGSNFTLKIRSTKLEDSAMYFCASSASVFSLYGYTFGSGTRLTVV.